The clone carrying this T cell receptor (beta chain) was counted ten times or more. Its antigen is unidentified. The sample originates from a study of CD8+CD57+ T cells in acquired aplastic anemia. Whole-study context: Sorted CD4+ and CD8+ cells gave an average of approximately 3.1 ug of DNA. Whole-study results and caveats: Significant differences in CD8+ Simpson's diversity were not observed between patients and controls. Comparison of patients with controls identified almost 30 shared CD8+ CDR3 sequences.

Both TCR beta VDJ combination and CDR3 sequence profiling were carried out. Genomic DNA was the template for this profiling. Using its own MiXCR run on the reads, TCRdb lists one record per CDR3 protein. The sample lists about 210,000 distinct CDR3 sequences, almost 35% seen once, with 1.1% in the top ten. The CDR3 loop spans 14 amino acids. With 3 bases removed from V and 0 bases from J, the gap between germline ends came to 7 bases. The chain couples TRBV12-3 or TRBV12-4 to TRBJ2-3; D is unresolved. Specimen: sorted CD4+, CD8+, or CD8+CD57+ T cells (not recorded which) from PBMCs. This receptor was obtained from a human donor in good health, serving as a control. The CDR3 bases are TGTGCCAGCAGTTTCGCTTATAGCACAGATACGCAGTATTTT. This codes for CASSFAYSTDTQYF.